This T cell receptor beta chain was obtained from a study of cytomegalovirus exposure and HLA in healthy donors. As for the study in general: Drawn from HLA-typed donors, about 82 million unique TCRs were held in an early data release. Findings and limits, study-wide: Immune exposure data for these donors was limited to CMV serostatus. An observed cluster of highly shared sequence variants was recorded as a likely sequencing artifact.

On this clone itself: The antigen is undetermined.

The CDR3 spans 14 residues. Looked up from germline, CDR1 is LGHNT and CDR2 is FRNRAP. Trimming pared 1 base from V and 6 bases from J, leaving 11 bases between. The PCR was carried out with 60 Vbeta primers and 13 Jbeta primers. Data came from immunoSEQ multiplex PCR; TCRdb stores just in-frame clones and leaves some out. The repertoire holds 60,000 to 90,000 clones, 70% seen once, with 8.5% to 10% in the top ten. Sample: PBMCs. The sequence derives from a woman between 45 and 60 years old in good health and CMV-seropositive. This rearrangement joins TRBV12-5 to TRBJ2-3; D gene uncertain. The CDR3 reads CASGLGPLQDTQYF. Written as DNA, the CDR3 is TGTGCTAGTGGTTTGGGACCCTTACAGGATACGCAGTATTTT.